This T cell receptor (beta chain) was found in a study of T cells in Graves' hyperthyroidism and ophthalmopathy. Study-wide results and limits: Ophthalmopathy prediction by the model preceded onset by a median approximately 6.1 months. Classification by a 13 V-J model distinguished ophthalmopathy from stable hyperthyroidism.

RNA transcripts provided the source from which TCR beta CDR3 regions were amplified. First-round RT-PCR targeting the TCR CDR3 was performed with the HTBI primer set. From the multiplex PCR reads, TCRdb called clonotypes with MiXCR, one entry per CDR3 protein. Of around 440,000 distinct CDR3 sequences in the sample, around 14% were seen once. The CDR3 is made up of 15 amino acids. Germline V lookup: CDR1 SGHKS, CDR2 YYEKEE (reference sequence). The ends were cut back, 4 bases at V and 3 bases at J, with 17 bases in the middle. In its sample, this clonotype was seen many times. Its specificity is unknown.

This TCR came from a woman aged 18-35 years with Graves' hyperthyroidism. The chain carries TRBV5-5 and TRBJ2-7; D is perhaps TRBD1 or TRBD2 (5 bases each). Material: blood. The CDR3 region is CASSGGRLQGYEQYF. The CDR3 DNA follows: TGTGCCAGCAGCGGAGGAAGGTTGCAGGGCTACGAGCAGTACTTC. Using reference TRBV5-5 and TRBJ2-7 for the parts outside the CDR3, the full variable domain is DAGVTQSPTHLIKTRGQQVTLRCSPISGHKSVSWYQQVLGQGPQFIFQYYEKEERGRGNFPDRFSARQFPNYSSELNVNALLLGDSALYLCASSGGRLQGYEQYFGPGTRLTVT.